The sequence of this T cell receptor beta chain was determined in a study of blood T cell repertoires in COVID-19. Looking at the study overall: Both acute and convalescent COVID-19 samples were obtained from the United States, Italy and Spain.

How the authors handled the data: Researchers report that nucleated cell counts were estimated from reference gene primer amplification. Using immunoSEQ multiplex PCR, the repertoire was profiled, and TCRdb retains in-frame clones only, with some absent. V and J calls and clone size are those listed in that table; D and trimming were worked out from the DNA. The sample contains 350,000 to 550,000 clones, 75% to 90% of which appear only once. Individuals aged about 18 to 90 years were recruited from approximately 22 US areas. Researchers sorted participants into cohorts using their self-reported clinical history. The sequenced sample consisted of PBMCs or T cells enriched from blood (not recorded which). This receptor was identified in a man aged 30-40 years who had recovered from COVID-19.

The CDR3 nucleotides read TGTGCCAGCAGTCCTCCCTCTTATGATACGCAGTATTTT. Its protein is CASSPPSYDTQYF. The V call is TRBV28, the J call TRBJ2-3; D is unclear. The CDR3 covers 13 residues. V dropped 5 bases and J dropped 6 bases, with 12 bases sitting between them. Per the germline V gene, CDR1 is MDHEN and CDR2 is SYDVKM.